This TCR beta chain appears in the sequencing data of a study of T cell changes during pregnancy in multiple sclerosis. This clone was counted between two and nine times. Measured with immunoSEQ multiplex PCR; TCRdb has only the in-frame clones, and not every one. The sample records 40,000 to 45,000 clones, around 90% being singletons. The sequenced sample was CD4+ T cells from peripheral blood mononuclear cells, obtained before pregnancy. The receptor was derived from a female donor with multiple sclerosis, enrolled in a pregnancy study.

CDR3 coding DNA: TGTGCCAGCAGCGTACGGGGCACCGGGGAGCTGTTTTTT. Its protein product is CASSVRGTGELFF. The rearrangement joins TRBV9 to TRBJ2-2, with D perhaps TRBD2 (5 bases). V lost 1 base and J lost 4, with 5 bases in between. Germline V gives CDR1 SGDLS, CDR2 YYNGEE. The CDR3 extends over 13 amino acids.